This T cell receptor (beta chain) was captured in a study of T-cell reconstitution after alpha-beta-depleted transplantation in children. Study-wide results and caveats: Surviving recipient T cells and thymic progenitors produced the high day-60 TCRbeta diversity seen in some patients. T-cell counts and diversity were attributed mostly to newly produced T cells one year after transplant. Expanded clones from the graft, numbering several hundred, reportedly supplied alpha-beta T cells about two months after transplant.

Ten or more counts support this clonotype. Antigen unknown. CDR3 length: 14 residues. CDR1 is SGHRS, CDR2 YFSETQ, per germline. J gave up 1 base and V 4 bases, and 3 bases lay outside the gene matches. Unique molecular identifiers were built into the TCRbeta library. MiXCR, run by TCRdb on the PCR reads, gives a single entry per CDR3 protein. Counted here are 400,000 to 450,000 distinct CDR3 sequences, 43% occurring once; the ten biggest clones make up 25% to 30%. The sequences come from PBMCs, collected before TCRalphabeta/CD19-depleted stem cell transplant. V usage is TRBV5-1 and J usage is TRBJ2-3, with 7 bases identical to TRBD1. The source is a girl aged 2 to 9 with aplastic anemia, due to receive a stem cell transplant. This chain's CDR3 is CASSPDRGTDTQYF. The DNA for the CDR3 is TGCGCCAGCAGCCCAGACAGGGGCACAGATACGCAGTATTTT.